This T cell receptor (beta chain) emerged from a study of OX40 agonist ivuxolimab in advanced cancers. About the research overall: Dose-escalation patients' cancers were hepatocellular carcinoma, melanoma, renal cell or head and neck cancer. Therapy given before enrollment (anti-PD-1, anti-PD-L1 or anti-CTLA-4) was allowed, and 35% to 45% had some.

Germline loops: CDR1 MNHEY, CDR2 SMNVEV (reference sequence). CDR3 length equals 12 residues. The V and J ends lost 9 bases and 2 bases respectively, with 10 bases between them. Study-wide results and caveats: Low normalized clonal expansion also occurred in some nonresponding patients. CD4+ and CD8+ blood T cells expanded clonally by week 6 at 0.1 to 3.0 mg/kg.

TCRdb keeps only in-frame clones here, not all; method: immunoSEQ multiplex PCR. The sample has more than 80,000 clones, 91% seen once. As regards this clone: Its antigen is not identified.

Sequencing used CD4+ or CD8+ T cells sorted from blood, obtained in a trial of the OX40 agonist ivuxolimab. V usage is TRBV27 and J usage is TRBJ1-2; tentative D call: TRBD1 (6 bases). The source of this sequence is an adult with an advanced solid tumor such as melanoma, head and neck, liver or kidney cancer. The CDR3, as DNA: TGTGCCAGTTCCAGGGGAAACTATGGCTACACCTTC. It specifies CASSRGNYGYTF.